The clone carrying this T cell receptor (beta chain) was detected many times. Its antigen is unidentified. Looked up from germline, CDR1 is SQVTM and CDR2 is ANQGSEA. V lost 0 bases and J 8 bases, leaving 11 bases between the germline ends. CDR3 length: 13 amino acids. This sample was taken from a study of regulatory T cells in long-lasting Graves disease. Regarding time point: newly diagnosed GD, antithyroid drugs for less than 3 months. Preparation of the TCR library used RNA extracted from PBMCs. Approximately 9 milliliters of peripheral blood went into EDTA tubes. CDR3 regions were amplified by Arm-PCR using iRepertoire HTBI primers to build TCR beta libraries. Via MiXCR, TCRdb re-called the multiplex PCR reads, giving one row per CDR3 protein. The sample yields roughly 500,000 distinct CDR3 sequences, about 14% seen once. Study-level points and caveats: Accuracy was perhaps lowered by the small sample size.

This same sample was also part of a study on T cells in Graves' hyperthyroidism and ophthalmopathy. According to that study: Newly diagnosed hyperthyroidism patients aged 18 to 65 years had disease lasting under 2 months. Within blood appeared most thyroid clonotypes that had expanded above 0.001.

The chain couples TRBV29-1 to TRBJ2-4; the D gene could be TRBD1 or TRBD2 (5 bases each). The source is a man younger than 45 with Graves disease. Here the sequenced sample was peripheral blood mononuclear cells (PBMCs), taken at new diagnosis, from a patient treated with antithyroid drugs. CDR3 loop: CSVEEDRGDIQYF. CDR3 bases: TGCAGCGTTGAAGAGGACCGAGGGGACATTCAGTACTTC.